These T cell receptor beta chains were read from a single sample in a study of T-cell reconstitution after alpha-beta-depleted transplantation in children. MiXCR was run by TCRdb on the PCR reads, yielding one entry per CDR3 protein. Of roughly 570,000 distinct CDR3 sequences in the sample, 27% were seen once. The source was PBMCs, collected before TCRalphabeta/CD19-depleted stem cell transplant. The receptors originated from a boy younger than two with Wiskott-Aldrich syndrome, due to receive a stem cell transplant. CDR3s include the opening cysteine and the closing phenylalanine or tryptophan. A D gene is named only where the DNA matches it firmly. Clone size is stated in some rows and not others, as once, few, many or a class when expanded.

CDR3nt,CDR3aa,d_gene,v_gene,j_gene,abundance
TGTGCCAGCTCGAAGGAGATGCAAGAGACCCAGTACTTC,CASSKEMQETQYF,.,TRBV2,TRBJ2-5,few
TGTGCCAGCAGCCAAGAGAAATCTAGCGCGAGGTGGGATACGCAGTATTTT,CASSQEKSSARWDTQYF,.,TRBV14,TRBJ2-3,.
TGCAGTGCTAGAGGTGGGGCCTCCTACGAGCAGTACTTC,CSARGGASYEQYF,.,TRBV20-1,TRBJ2-7,few
TGCGCCAGCAGCCAAGACCGAGCGGCACGCTCCTACAATGAGCAGTTCTTC,CASSQDRAARSYNEQFF,.,TRBV5-1,TRBJ2-1,.
TGCGCCAGCAGCCCAGGGTTTGGGAACACTGAAGCTTTCTTT,CASSPGFGNTEAFF,.,TRBV5-1,TRBJ1-1,.
TGTGCCAGCAGTTCTGGGGGTAATACGCAGTATTTT,CASSSGGNTQYF,.,TRBV6-5,TRBJ2-3,.
TGTGCCAGCAGTCCACGGACAGGGAAAGCAGATACGCAGTATTTT,CASSPRTGKADTQYF,TRBD1,TRBV12-3/TRBV12-4,TRBJ2-3,.
TGTGCCAGTAGTATAGGATTAAGGGGTCAACAGCCCCAGCATTTT,CASSIGLRGQQPQHF,.,TRBV19,TRBJ1-5,.
TGTGCCAGCAGCTTAGTGTGGTCAACTATTCCCGAAGCTTTCTTT,CASSLVWSTIPEAFF,.,TRBV7-2,TRBJ1-1,few
TGTGCCAGCAGCTCTAGACCCAACACTGAAGCTTTCTTT,CASSSRPNTEAFF,.,TRBV11-3,TRBJ1-1,.
TGTGCCAGCAGCTTAAGGGGATGGGGACAGACCTACGAGCAGTACTTC,CASSLRGWGQTYEQYF,TRBD1,TRBV7-2,TRBJ2-7,.
TGTGCCAGCAGTCAAGGTCTCTATGGCTACACCTTC,CASSQGLYGYTF,.,TRBV12-3/TRBV12-4,TRBJ1-2,.
TGCAGTGCTGCCAGGGCGATCTACGAGCAGTACTTC,CSAARAIYEQYF,.,TRBV20-1,TRBJ2-7,few
TGCAGTGCTGATAAACTAGCGGGAGGTTACAATGAGCAGTTCTTC,CSADKLAGGYNEQFF,TRBD2,TRBV20-1,TRBJ2-1,.
TGCGCCAGCAGCCAAATCAGCGGGAGTACGGGCGAGCAGTACTTC,CASSQISGSTGEQYF,TRBD2,TRBV4-1,TRBJ2-7,few
TGCAGTGCTAGAGGACCCGCCTACAATCAGCAGTTCTTC,CSARGPAYNQQFF,.,TRBV20-1,TRBJ2-1,once
TGTGCCAGCAGCCAACAAGAAGAGACCCAGTACTTC,CASSQQEETQYF,.,TRBV7-9,TRBJ2-5,few
TGTGCCAGCAGTCTCCACTACCGACCGGGACTACGGACCGGGTACACCGGGGAGCTGTTTTTT,CASSLHYRPGLRTGYTGELFF,TRBD2,TRBV28,TRBJ2-2,few
TGTGCCAGCAGTTCTTATAGTGGGACCGGTGAGCAGTTCTTC,CASSSYSGTGEQFF,.,TRBV2,TRBJ2-1,few
TGCAGTGCTATCCCGCGCGTCTACTCCTACGAGCAGTACTTC,CSAIPRVYSYEQYF,.,TRBV20-1,TRBJ2-7,.
TGTGCCAGTAGTAACACTGGGTCTCCGAACACCGGGGAGCTGTTTTTT,CASSNTGSPNTGELFF,.,TRBV19,TRBJ2-2,.
TGCAGTGCTATTAGGTTGACCCAGTACTTC,CSAIRLTQYF,.,TRBV20-1,TRBJ2-5,.
TGTGCCAGCAGCTTAGAGGACGTCTATGGCTACACCTTC,CASSLEDVYGYTF,.,TRBV7-2,TRBJ1-2,.
TGTGCCAGCAGTTTAGCGCCCAGCGGTACGCAGTATTTT,CASSLAPSGTQYF,.,TRBV12-3/TRBV12-4,TRBJ2-3,.
TGCGCCAGCAGCTTATACCGGGACTATGGTGCTGGCACCGGGGAGCTGTTTTTT,CASSLYRDYGAGTGELFF,TRBD2,TRBV5-1,TRBJ2-2,few
TGCAGTGCCAGCACGACAGTGCAAGGCTACGAGCAGTACTTC,CSASTTVQGYEQYF,.,TRBV20-1,TRBJ2-7,few
TGTGCCAGCAGCTTAAGGGTAGGCCCCTACAATGAGCAGTTCTTC,CASSLRVGPYNEQFF,.,TRBV5-6,TRBJ2-1,.
TGTGCCAGCAGCTTAGGACACGGTTACACCGGGGAGCTGTTTTTT,CASSLGHGYTGELFF,.,TRBV7-8,TRBJ2-2,few
TGCAGTGCTATTGGGGAGGGAACTGGAAACACCATATATTTT,CSAIGEGTGNTIYF,.,TRBV20-1,TRBJ1-3,.
TGCGCCAGCAGCTCATCCCGGGTCAACACCGGGGAGCTGTTTTTT,CASSSSRVNTGELFF,.,TRBV5-1,TRBJ2-2,few
TGTGCCAGCTCAGTTCAGGGTTACGAGCAGTACTTC,CASSVQGYEQYF,.,TRBV18,TRBJ2-7,few
TGTGCCAGCAGCTCTTTCACTAGCGGGAGGCGGACCGGGGAGCTGTTTTTT,CASSSFTSGRRTGELFF,TRBD2,TRBV7-8,TRBJ2-2,.
TGTGCCAGCGGCCGGGACAGGGGGGCGGAGCCCCAGCATTTT,CASGRDRGAEPQHF,TRBD1,TRBV2,TRBJ1-5,few
TGCGCCAGCAGCTTGAAGGGGGACAGATTCACTGAAGCTTTCTTT,CASSLKGDRFTEAFF,TRBD1,TRBV5-1,TRBJ1-1,.
TGCGCCAGCAGCTTTGGACAGGGGTTCCTACCGACTAGCGGGAGATTTTACTCCTACAATGAGCAGTTCTTC,CASSFGQGFLPTSGRFYSYNEQFF,TRBD2,TRBV5-1,TRBJ2-1,once
TGTGCCAGCAGTGTCGCAAACTACGAGCAGTACTTC,CASSVANYEQYF,.,TRBV2,TRBJ2-7,few
TGTGCCACCAGCAGAGCTCAGGCATTGAACACTGAAGCTTTCTTT,CATSRAQALNTEAFF,.,TRBV15,TRBJ1-1,.
TGTGCCAGCAGCTTAACAGGGGATAATTCACCCCTCCACTTT,CASSLTGDNSPLHF,TRBD1,TRBV7-9,TRBJ1-6,few
TGTGCCAGCTCCCGGGGGGAAGGTACTGAAGCTTTCTTT,CASSRGEGTEAFF,.,TRBV2,TRBJ1-1,few
TGTGCCAGCAGCCCTATGACAGGGTGGGAGAGCCAGTACTTC,CASSPMTGWESQYF,TRBD1,TRBV7-6,TRBJ2-5,.
TGTGCCAGCAGAACACAGGGGCCGAACAATGAGCAGTTCTTC,CASRTQGPNNEQFF,TRBD1,TRBV12-3/TRBV12-4,TRBJ2-1,.
TGCAGCGTCGCTCCGGGACAGGGAAGTCGCGACTCCTACGAGCAGTACTTC,CSVAPGQGSRDSYEQYF,TRBD1,TRBV29-1,TRBJ2-7,few
TGTGCCAGCAGCACTAGCGGGGGGCACCCCAATCAGCCCCAGCATTTT,CASSTSGGHPNQPQHF,.,TRBV7-2,TRBJ1-5,once
TGTGCCAGCAGCCCGACAGGGGGCCCAACAACTAATGAAAAACTGTTTTTT,CASSPTGGPTTNEKLFF,.,TRBV21-1,TRBJ1-4,few
TGCAGTGCAGGGACAGGGCGAGAGACCCAGTACTTC,CSAGTGRETQYF,TRBD1,TRBV20-1,TRBJ2-5,.
TGTGCCAGCAGCATAATGACAGGGGAGGATTCACCCCTCCACTTT,CASSIMTGEDSPLHF,.,TRBV21-1,TRBJ1-6,few